These 20 T cell receptor beta chains were sequenced from one sample in a study of T cell changes during pregnancy in multiple sclerosis. Sequencing was performed with immunoSEQ multiplex PCR; in TCRdb, only in-frame clones are kept and a portion is missing. Of under 70,000 clones in the sample, about nine tenths were seen once. Sequencing was performed on peripheral blood, taken after pregnancy. The receptors were sampled from a female donor in good health, enrolled as a control in a pregnancy study.

The chain recombines TRBV7-6 with TRBJ2-3, with 7 bases lining up with TRBD2. The CDR3 has 14 residues. V shed 6 bases, J shed 5 bases, and the junction held 8 bases outside the gene matches. In germline, CDR1 is SGHVS, CDR2 FNYEAQ. This CDR3 is CASRSSGEGDTQYF. As DNA, the CDR3 is TGTGCCAGCAGATCGAGCGGGGAGGGAGATACGCAGTATTTT.

This sequence joins TRBV19 and TRBJ1-4; a possible D gene is TRBD1 (5 bases). CDR3 size: 19 residues. The germline V gene encodes CDR1 LNHDA and CDR2 SQIVND (reference sequence). V was cut by 3 bases and J by 0 bases, with 20 bases left in between. This CDR3 reads CASSIFGFADTPTNEKLFF. The CDR3 DNA reads as TGTGCCAGTAGTATTTTCGGCTTCGCGGACACTCCAACTAATGAAAAACTGTTTTTT.

J is TRBJ2-7 and V is TRBV29-1; 7 bases map to TRBD2. The germline gives CDR1 SQVTM, CDR2 ANQGSEA. The CDR3 has 12 residues. CDR3 sequence reads: CRIRGSSYEQYF. The CDR3 nucleotides read TGCAGGATCCGCGGGAGCTCCTACGAGCAGTACTTC.

This clone has a single count. This chain uses TRBV7-9 with TRBJ2-1; tentatively, D is TRBD2 (6 bases). The CDR3 is 17 residues long. CDR1 SEHNR and CDR2 FQNEAQ come from the germline V gene (reference sequence). V was trimmed by 4 bases and J by 0 bases, leaving 16 bases between them. The chain's CDR3 is CASSYPLRRDSYNEQFF. The CDR3 nucleotides read TGTGCCAGCAGCTACCCCCTGAGGAGGGACTCCTACAATGAGCAGTTCTTC.

The chain combines TRBV20-1 with TRBJ2-1; D uncertain. Per the germline V gene, CDR1 is DFQATT and CDR2 is SNEGSKA (reference sequence). This CDR3 has 11 amino acids. V was clipped by 3 bases and J by 8 bases, with 8 bases between them. The CDR3 DNA reads as TGCAGTGCTAGCTCTCAGGATGAGCAGTTCTTC. This sequence encodes CSASSQDEQFF.

This chain joins TRBV10-3 and TRBJ2-5; 8 bases fit TRBD1. The germline gives CDR1 ENHRY, CDR2 SYGVKD. Trimming took 5 bases from V and 3 from J; bases not matched to a gene: 5. The CDR3 totals 14 residues. The CDR3 region is CAISSDRGEETQYF. In nucleotides, the CDR3 is TGTGCCATCAGTTCAGACAGGGGCGAAGAGACCCAGTACTTC.

This chain uses TRBV19 with TRBJ2-6; 10 nucleotides agree with TRBD1. Germline V CDR1 and CDR2: LNHDA, SQIVND (reference sequence). The CDR3 sequence is 16 residues long. Losses at the gene ends were 7 bases for V and 3 bases for J; bases not matched to a gene: 6. In DNA form, the CDR3 reads TGTGCCAGTACCGGGACAGGGGACATTGGGGCCAACGTCCTGACTTTC. It yields the protein CASTGTGDIGANVLTF.

The V call is TRBV10-3, the J call TRBJ1-2; 7 bases line up with TRBD1. V lost 5 bases and J lost 5; bases outside the gene matches: 8. The CDR3 totals 14 residues. Per the germline V gene, CDR1 is ENHRY and CDR2 is SYGVKD. The CDR3 DNA sequence: TGTGCCATCAGTCCGGGACAGAGCTTTTATGGCTACACCTTC. Protein: CAISPGQSFYGYTF.

This chain connects TRBV4-2 to TRBJ2-3; 11 nucleotides line up with TRBD2. Germline CDR1 reads LGHNA; CDR2 reads YNFKEQ. V lost 6 bases, J lost 5 bases, and 13 bases stayed unmatched. CDR3 length: 17 amino acids. CDR3 DNA: TGTGCCAGCAGTCCCGATAGTAGCGGGGGGGAGATAGATACGCAGTATTTT. Its translation is CASSPDSSGGEIDTQYF.

In its sample, this clone was seen a few times. This chain uses TRBV7-6 with TRBJ1-5; maybe TRBD1 (5 bases). V was pared by 3 bases and J by 9 bases, with 15 bases between. Looked up from germline, CDR1 is SGHVS and CDR2 is FNYEAQ. The CDR3 spans 14 residues. The CDR3 DNA follows: TGTGCCAGCAGCTTGTCCCAGGGATCCCGGCCCCAGCATTTT. Translated: CASSLSQGSRPQHF.

The V gene is TRBV30, the J gene TRBJ2-2; unclear D gene. V was shortened by 0 bases and J by 4 bases, with 12 bases between the two germline ends. The length of the CDR3 is 15 residues. Germline V gene lookup returns CDR1 GTSNPN and CDR2 SVGIG (reference sequence). Here the CDR3 reads CAWSVEVIPTGELFF. In nucleotides, the CDR3 is TGTGCCTGGAGTGTAGAGGTTATCCCCACCGGGGAGCTGTTTTTT. The full variable domain, completed using reference TRBV30 and TRBJ2-2, is SQTIHQWPATLVQPVGSPLSLECTVEGTSNPNLYWYRQAAGRGLQLLFYSVGIGQISSEVPQNLSASRPQDRQFILSSKKLLLSDSGFYLCAWSVEVIPTGELFFGEGSRLTVL.

This rearrangement joins TRBV19 to TRBJ1-4; TRBD1 agrees at 8 bases. V gave up 6 bases and J gave up 3 bases; unmatched junction bases: 6. The CDR3 is made up of 15 amino acids. Germline lookup yields CDR1 LNHDA and CDR2 SQIVND (reference sequence). DNA of the CDR3: TGTGCCAGTAGCCTTGACAGGGGTGCTAATGAAAAACTGTTTTTT. This codes for CASSLDRGANEKLFF.

This chain uses TRBV7-2 with TRBJ2-4; 9 bases fit TRBD1. CDR1 is SGHTA, CDR2 FQGNSA, per germline. The junction had 2 bases not matched to a gene; V was cut back by 1 base and J by 1 base. The CDR3 consists of 16 residues. The CDR3 region is CASSLVGQGAKNIQYF. In nucleotides, the CDR3 is TGTGCCAGCAGCTTAGTTGGACAGGGGGCCAAAAACATTCAGTACTTC.

V is TRBV25-1 and J is TRBJ1-4, with 8 bases that match TRBD1. This CDR3 comprises 15 residues. Germline CDR1 reads MGHDK; CDR2 reads SYGVNS. V lost 3 bases to trimming and J lost 2 bases; unmatched junction nucleotides: 2. The CDR3 protein is CASSESGGTNEKLFF. The CDR3 nucleotides are TGTGCCAGCAGTGAGTCAGGGGGCACTAATGAAAAACTGTTTTTT.

The sample holds a few counts of this clone. The same CDR3 arises from other DNA sequences in this sample as well. This sequence joins TRBV30 and TRBJ1-1; D possibly corresponds to TRBD1 (5 bases). Germline loops: CDR1 GTSNPN, CDR2 SVGIG (reference sequence). The CDR3 sequence is 13 residues long. The germline V and J ends were trimmed by 0 bases and 5 bases, with 10 bases remaining between them. CDR3 sequence (DNA): TGTGCCTGGAGTGTACGCGGGGGTACTGAAGCTTTCTTT. It translates to CAWSVRGGTEAFF.

This clone showed up just once. V gene TRBV30 combines with J gene TRBJ1-6; 8 bases match TRBD1. The CDR3 runs to 14 residues. The V and J ends lost 2 bases and 6 bases, in that order; junction bases with no gene match: 3. Looked up from germline, CDR1 is GTSNPN and CDR2 is SVGIG (reference sequence). The CDR3, as DNA: TGTGCCTGGAGTACAGGACAGGGTAATTCACCCCTCCACTTT. Amino acid sequence: CAWSTGQGNSPLHF.

The V and J genes are TRBV27 and TRBJ2-2; the match to TRBD2 covers 8 bases. Losses at the gene ends were 8 bases for V and 5 bases for J; bases not matched to a gene: 10. Germline V gene lookup returns CDR1 MNHEY and CDR2 SMNVEV (reference sequence). There are 15 residues in the CDR3. In DNA form, the CDR3 reads TGTGCCAGCTCCGGCGGGGGGTGGGTGACCGGGGAGCTGTTTTTT. Translated: CASSGGGWVTGELFF.

The V call is TRBV29-1, the J call TRBJ1-1; a weak D match, TRBD1 (6 bases). Germline V gene sequence: CDR1 SQVTM, CDR2 ANQGSEA. Trimming cost V 6 bases and J 1 base, with 12 bases left between them. CDR3 length: 13 amino acids. The CDR3 DNA reads TGCAGCGTAAGACAGGCTTGGAACACTGAAGCTTTCTTT. As protein: CSVRQAWNTEAFF.

The V and J genes are TRBV5-1 and TRBJ2-4, with 9 bases fitting TRBD1. Germline-derived CDR1 and CDR2 are SGHRS and YFSETQ. The V and J ends lost 3 bases and 8 bases, in that order; junction bases with no gene match: 6. The CDR3 sequence is 14 residues long. For the CDR3, the DNA is TGCGCCAGCAGCTCACAGGGGGCGGACGACATTCAGTACTTC. This sequence encodes CASSSQGADDIQYF.

The genes are TRBV27 and TRBJ2-7, with TRBD1 identical over 7 bases. This CDR3 contains 12 residues. CDR1 is MNHEY, CDR2 SMNVEV, per germline (reference sequence). J lost 5 bases, V lost 5 bases, and 3 bases had no gene match. CDR3 residues: CASSQQGNEQYF. CDR3 in DNA: TGTGCCAGCAGTCAACAGGGGAACGAGCAGTACTTC.